The 24 T cell receptor beta chains below come from one sample, sequenced in a study of neurological immune-mediated disorders. One entry per CDR3 protein results from TCRdb running MiXCR on the 5' RACE reads. The sample lists 50,000 or so distinct CDR3 sequences; approximately 3.5% were seen once. The sample comprised PBMCs. These receptors were taken from a man in his forties with multiple sclerosis.

This clonotype was observed many times. The chain couples TRBV27 to TRBJ1-1; D may be TRBD1 (6 bases). The V gene's germline CDR1 is MNHEY and CDR2 SMNVEV (reference sequence). There are 16 residues in the CDR3. V lost 0 bases and J 5 bases, leaving 16 bases between the germline ends. CDR3 nucleotides: TGTGCCAGCAGTTTATCGGGCGTGGGGGGCAGAACTGAAGCTTTCTTT. It codes for CASSLSGVGGRTEAFF.

At least ten counts were recorded for this clonotype. The gene calls are TRBV27 and TRBJ1-5, with TRBD1 matching over 7 bases. Germline CDR1 is MNHEY and CDR2 is SMNVEV (reference sequence). The CDR3 is made up of 13 amino acids. V dropped 6 bases and J dropped 7; count of bases not matched to a gene: 6. The CDR3 region is CASRRAGGQPQHF. CDR3 bases: TGTGCCAGCAGGAGGGCAGGGGGGCAGCCCCAGCATTTT.

Ten or more counts support this clonotype. V and J are TRBV10-3 and TRBJ2-5; weak D call: TRBD1 (6 bases). Germline-derived CDR1 and CDR2 are ENHRY and SYGVKD. The CDR3 runs to 12 residues. V shed 6 bases and J shed 5 bases, with 10 bases lying between them. This chain's CDR3 is CAISRQEETQYF. CDR3 DNA sequence: TGTGCCATCAGCAGACAGGAGGAGACCCAGTACTTC.

About this clonotype itself: At one end the junction does not follow the germline gene, possibly because of a read error. This chain joins TRBV28 and TRBJ1-5; D ambiguous. Germline V lookup: CDR1 MDHEN, CDR2 SYDVKM. This CDR3 has 12 amino acids. For the CDR3, the DNA is TGTGCCAGCAGCATACCAAATCAGCCCCAGAATTTT. This gives the protein CASSIPNQPQNF.

The table lists this clonotype with many counts. This chain joins TRBV5-1 and TRBJ2-1; 9 bases line up with TRBD2. The germline gives CDR1 SGHRS, CDR2 YFSETQ. The CDR3 runs 16 residues. V was pared by 2 bases and J by 8 bases, with 11 bases of the junction left unmatched. CDR3 coding DNA: TGCGCCAGCAGCTTTAGGGGCGGGGGGGCCTTCCATGAGCAGTTCTTC. As protein: CASSFRGGGAFHEQFF.

This clonotype was recorded at least ten times. J is TRBJ2-3 and V is TRBV10-2, with D possibly matching TRBD2 (6 bases). Germline assignment: CDR1 WSHSY and CDR2 SAAADI. V gave up 6 bases and J gave up 6 bases, with 7 bases separating them. The CDR3 is 11 residues long. This CDR3 reads CASSREDTQYF. The CDR3 DNA reads as TGCGCCAGCAGCCGGGAGGATACGCAGTATTTT.

This clonotype was counted ten times or more. A junction boundary mismatches the germline segment, possibly from a read error. This sequence joins TRBV7-9 and TRBJ1-5; D unclear. The CDR3 spans 12 residues. From germline, CDR1 is SEHNR and CDR2 FQNEAQ (reference sequence). The CDR3 region is CASSLGVAPQNF. The DNA of the CDR3 is TGTGCCAGCAGCTTAGGGGTTGCGCCCCAGAATTTT.

This clonotype was seen ten or more times. The rearrangement links TRBV25-1 to TRBJ2-7, with D possibly being TRBD1 (6 bases). CDR1 MGHDK and CDR2 SYGVNS come from the germline V gene. This CDR3 has 14 residues. V lost 1 base, J lost 2 bases, and 9 bases lay in between. The CDR3 reads CASSESRGTYEQYF. In nucleotides, the CDR3 is TGTGCCAGCAGTGAATCCAGGGGTACCTACGAGCAGTACTTC.

There are many counts of this clonotype. This chain uses TRBV7-2 with TRBJ1-2; 10 positions agree with TRBD1. The V gene end was trimmed by 1 base and the J gene end by 5 bases; junction bases not matched to a gene: 4. CDR3 length: 15 amino acids. Per the germline V gene, CDR1 is SGHTA and CDR2 is FQGNSA. CDR3 sequence reads: CASSLGDRGFYGYTF. The CDR3 DNA follows: TGTGCCAGCAGCTTAGGGGACAGGGGTTTTTATGGCTACACCTTC.

The table lists this clonotype with many counts. The genes are TRBV15 and TRBJ2-3; 9 bases are shared with TRBD1. V lost 5 bases and J lost 5; bases outside the gene matches: 11. CDR3 size: 16 residues. The V gene's germline CDR1 is LNHNV and CDR2 YYDKDF (reference sequence). CDR3 sequence: CATSFRTGGGRDTQYF. CDR3 in DNA: TGTGCCACCAGCTTCCGAACAGGGGGCGGGAGAGATACGCAGTATTTT.

This clonotype was detected many times. This chain joins TRBV6-6 and TRBJ2-7; 7 bases match TRBD2. V was clipped by 6 bases and J by 5 bases; unmatched bases: 10. The CDR3 consists of 14 residues. Germline V gene lookup returns CDR1 MNHNY and CDR2 SVGAGI (reference sequence). The CDR3 nucleotides read TGTGCCAGCAGCCCGCGGGGGAAGGGTGACGAGCAGTACTTC. Translation: CASSPRGKGDEQYF.

This clonotype was seen repeatedly, ten times or more. The chain employs TRBV5-1 and TRBJ2-2; D not resolved. V dropped 1 base and J dropped 1 base, with 11 bases sitting between them. Germline V gene sequence: CDR1 SGHRS, CDR2 YFSETQ. The CDR3 is 16 residues long. The CDR3: CASSLILLGNTGELFF. For the CDR3, the DNA is TGCGCCAGCAGCTTGATTCTATTGGGGAACACCGGGGAGCTGTTTTTT. Supplemented by reference TRBV5-1 and TRBJ2-2, the full variable domain reads KAGVTQTPRYLIKTRGQQVTLSCSPISGHRSVSWYQQTPGQGLQFLFEYFSETQRNKGNFPGRFSGRQFSNSRSEMNVSTLELGDSALYLCASSLILLGNTGELFFGEGSRLTVL.

This clonotype was observed at least ten times. J is TRBJ2-7 and V is TRBV6-5; 7 bases line up with TRBD1. The CDR3 consists of 16 residues. V dropped 7 bases and J dropped 4; count of bases not matched to a gene: 16. Per the germline V gene, CDR1 is MNHEY and CDR2 is SVGAGI. The CDR3 loop reads CASTPSRTGWIYEQYF. The CDR3 DNA is TGTGCCAGCACACCCTCCCGGACAGGCTGGATTTACGAGCAGTACTTC.

This clonotype was seen more than once but under ten times. The chain employs TRBV2 and TRBJ1-4, with TRBD1 identical over 10 bases. The CDR3 contains 14 residues. V was clipped by 5 bases and J by 14 bases; unmatched bases: 11. The germline V gene has CDR1 SNHLY and CDR2 FYNNEI. CDR3 loop: CASSPTGGRYGLFF. The CDR3 nucleotides read TGTGCCAGCAGTCCGACAGGGGGCCGGTATGGGCTGTTTTTT.

At least ten counts were recorded for this clonotype. The chain uses TRBV6-6 and TRBJ1-3, with 7 bases matching TRBD1. Germline values: CDR1 MNHNY, CDR2 SVGAGI (reference sequence). The trim removed 0 bases at V and 0 bases at J, leaving 14 bases unmatched. This CDR3 has 20 amino acids. The CDR3: CASSYSGTEPRTPSGNTIYF. The CDR3 region has the DNA TGTGCCAGCAGTTACTCGGGGACAGAACCTAGGACCCCCTCTGGAAACACCATATATTTT.

This clonotype was detected many times. V is TRBV12-3 or TRBV12-4 and J is TRBJ1-2; D ambiguous. V lost 5 bases and J lost 4, with 8 bases in between. The CDR3 contains 12 residues. The CDR3 protein is CASSPGGYGYTF. DNA of the CDR3: TGTGCCAGCAGTCCAGGTGGCTATGGCTACACCTTC.

This clonotype was found many times. This rearrangement joins TRBV5-5 to TRBJ1-1, with 8 bases fitting TRBD1. The CDR3 contains 16 residues. CDR1 is SGHKS, CDR2 YYEKEE, per germline (reference sequence). J lost 4 bases, V lost 2 bases, and 10 bases had no gene match. This chain's CDR3 is CASSFPSGGLGTEAFF. The CDR3 DNA reads as TGTGCCAGCAGCTTCCCCTCAGGGGGCTTGGGCACTGAAGCTTTCTTT.

This clonotype has only a few counts. This sequence may be a read error, since a much larger clone differs from it by one base. The CDR3 is CASSLVGGDTIYGYTF. The CDR3 DNA sequence: TGTGCCAGCAGCTTAGTCGGCGGCGATACCATCTATGGCTACACCTTC. This chain links TRBV7-9 with TRBJ1-2; no clear D. This CDR3 spans 16 amino acids. V was trimmed by 1 base and J by 4 bases, leaving 16 bases between them. Germline CDR1 reads SEHNR; CDR2 reads FQNEAQ (reference sequence).

In this sample, this clonotype turned up many times. This chain uses TRBV10-3 with TRBJ2-7, with unresolved D. The germline V and J ends were trimmed by 4 bases and 4 bases, with 8 bases remaining between them. There are 12 residues in the CDR3. Germline CDR1 is ENHRY and CDR2 is SYGVKD. The CDR3 protein is CAISVQDYEQYF. CDR3 nucleotides: TGTGCCATCAGTGTCCAGGATTACGAGCAGTACTTC.

In the case of this clonotype: At one boundary the junction diverges from the germline segment, which might be a read error. The rearrangement uses TRBV20-1 and TRBJ1-6; D is undetermined. The germline V gene has CDR1 DFQATT and CDR2 SNEGSKA (reference sequence). The CDR3 totals 14 residues. The CDR3 nucleotides read TGCAGTGCTAGTCACTGGGCACCTAATTCACCCCTCAACTTT. Translating it yields CSASHWAPNSPLNF.

This clonotype was seen repeatedly, ten times or more. V is TRBV5-1 and J is TRBJ2-3, with TRBD2 identical over 11 bases. With V trimmed by 4 bases and J by 0 bases, 1 base remained unmatched. The CDR3 length is 15 residues. In germline, CDR1 is SGHRS, CDR2 YFSETQ. The CDR3 protein is CASSPSGGSTDTQYF. Here the CDR3 DNA reads TGCGCCAGCAGCCCTAGCGGGGGGAGCACAGATACGCAGTATTTT.

Points on this clonotype: This may be a read error: a much more frequent sequence differs by one nucleotide. The J gene is TRBJ2-5, the V gene TRBV3-1; D ambiguous. Germline CDR1 is LGHDT and CDR2 is YNNKEL (reference sequence). The V gene lost 3 bases and the J gene lost 5 bases, with 19 bases spanning the gap. The CDR3 is 16 residues long. The CDR3 sequence is CASSQWKGIAEETQYF. The DNA of the CDR3 is TGTGCCAGCAGCCAGTGGAAGGGAATAGCAGAGGAGACCCAGTACTTC.

This clonotype was recorded many times. V usage is TRBV3-1 and J usage is TRBJ2-5; 7 positions match TRBD1. Looked up from germline, CDR1 is LGHDT and CDR2 is YNNKEL (reference sequence). The V segment lost 5 bases and the J segment 6 bases; nucleotides outside the gene matches: 12. CDR3 length: 15 amino acids. CDR3 sequence reads: CASSSEGADRKTQYF. CDR3 nucleotide sequence: TGTGCCAGCAGCTCTGAGGGGGCAGATAGGAAGACCCAGTACTTC.

This chain links TRBV10-3 with TRBJ1-5; TRBD1 might be the D (5 bases). Germline values: CDR1 ENHRY, CDR2 SYGVKD. V was cut by 2 bases and J by 3 bases, with 8 bases left in between. The CDR3 is made up of 14 amino acids. The CDR3 nucleotides read TGTGCCATCAGTGAGGTCGGGACCAATCAGCCCCAGCATTTT. Translation gives CAISEVGTNQPQHF.